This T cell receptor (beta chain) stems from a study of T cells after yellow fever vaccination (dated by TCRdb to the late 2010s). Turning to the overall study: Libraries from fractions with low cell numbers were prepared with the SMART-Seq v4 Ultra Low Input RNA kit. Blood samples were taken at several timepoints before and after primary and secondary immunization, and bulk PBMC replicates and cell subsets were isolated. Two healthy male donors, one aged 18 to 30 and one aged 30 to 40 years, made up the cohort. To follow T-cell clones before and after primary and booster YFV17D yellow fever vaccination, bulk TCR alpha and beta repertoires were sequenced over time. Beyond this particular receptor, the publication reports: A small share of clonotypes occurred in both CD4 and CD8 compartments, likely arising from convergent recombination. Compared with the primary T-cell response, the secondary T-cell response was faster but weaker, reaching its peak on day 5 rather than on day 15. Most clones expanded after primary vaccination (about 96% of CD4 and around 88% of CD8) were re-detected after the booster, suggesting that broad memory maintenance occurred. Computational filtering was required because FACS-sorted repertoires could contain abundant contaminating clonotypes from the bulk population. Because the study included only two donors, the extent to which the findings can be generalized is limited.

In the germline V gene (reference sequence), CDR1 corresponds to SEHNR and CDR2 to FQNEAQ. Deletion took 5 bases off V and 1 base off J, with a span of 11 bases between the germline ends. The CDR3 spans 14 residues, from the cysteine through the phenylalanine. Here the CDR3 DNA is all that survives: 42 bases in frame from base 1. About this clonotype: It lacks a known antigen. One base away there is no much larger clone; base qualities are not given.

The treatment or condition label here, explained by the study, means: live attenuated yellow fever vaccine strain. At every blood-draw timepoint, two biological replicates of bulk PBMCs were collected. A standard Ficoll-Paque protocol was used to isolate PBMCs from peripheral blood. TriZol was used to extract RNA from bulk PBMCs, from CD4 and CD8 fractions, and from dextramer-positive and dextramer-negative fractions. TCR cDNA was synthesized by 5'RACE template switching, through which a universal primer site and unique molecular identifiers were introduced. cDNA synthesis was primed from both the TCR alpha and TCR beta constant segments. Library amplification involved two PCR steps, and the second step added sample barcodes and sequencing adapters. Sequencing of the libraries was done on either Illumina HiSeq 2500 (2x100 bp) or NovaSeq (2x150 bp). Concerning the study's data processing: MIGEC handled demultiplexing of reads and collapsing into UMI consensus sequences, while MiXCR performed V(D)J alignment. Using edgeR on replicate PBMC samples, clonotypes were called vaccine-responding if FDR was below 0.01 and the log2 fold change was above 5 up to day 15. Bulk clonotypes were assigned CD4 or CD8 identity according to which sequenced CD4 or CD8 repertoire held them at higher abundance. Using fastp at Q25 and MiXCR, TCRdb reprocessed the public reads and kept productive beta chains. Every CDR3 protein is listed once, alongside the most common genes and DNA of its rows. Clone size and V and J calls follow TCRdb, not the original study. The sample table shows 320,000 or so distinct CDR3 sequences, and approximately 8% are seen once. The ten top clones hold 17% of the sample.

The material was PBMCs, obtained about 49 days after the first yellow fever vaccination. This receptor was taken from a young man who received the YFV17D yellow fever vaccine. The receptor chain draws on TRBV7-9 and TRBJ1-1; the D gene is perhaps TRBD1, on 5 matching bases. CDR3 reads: CASSIHDRNTEAFF. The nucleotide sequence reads TGTGCCAGCAGCATCCATGACAGGAACACTGAAGCTTTCTTT.